The 13 T cell receptor beta chains below were found in one sample sequenced in a study of PD-1 blockade in classical Hodgkin lymphoma. There was relapse after autologous stem cell transplantation in every patient, and there was variation in brentuximab vedotin exposure. Some clones are missing from TCRdb's copy, which holds only in-frame ones; the method was immunoSEQ multiplex PCR. The sample lists 40,000 to 45,000 clones; approximately 70% were seen once. Source: peripheral blood mononuclear cells (PBMCs), taken before the second cycle of nivolumab. These receptors were collected from a human donor with classical Hodgkin lymphoma.

Here the CDR3 reads CASSLARAGLIYEQYF. The CDR3 nucleotides are TGTGCCAGCAGCTTAGCGCGGGCAGGTCTTATCTACGAGCAGTACTTC. The chain recombines TRBV7-8 with TRBJ2-7; possibly TRBD2 for D (5 bases). The CDR3 has 16 amino acids. Germline assignment: CDR1 SGHVS and CDR2 FQNEAQ. With 0 bases removed from V and 3 bases from J, the gap between germline ends came to 15 bases.

The rearrangement joins TRBV18 to TRBJ1-4, with 7 bases that match TRBD1. The germline gives CDR1 KGHSH, CDR2 LQKENI. Trimming at V came to 1 base and at J to 7 bases, leaving 12 bases not matched to a gene. The CDR3 length is 17 residues. As DNA, the CDR3 is TGTGCCAGCTCACCACTACCTACCGGGACAGCAGGTGAAAAACTGTTTTTT. This translates into CASSPLPTGTAGEKLFF. Complete variable domain (other parts from reference TRBV18 and TRBJ1-4): NAGVMQNPRHLVRRRGQEARLRCSPMKGHSHVYWYRQLPEEGLKFMVYLQKENIIDESGMPKERFSAEFPKEGPSILRIQQVVRGDSAAYFCASSPLPTGTAGEKLFFGSGTQLSVL.

The V gene is TRBV4-1, the J gene TRBJ1-1; TRBD1 agrees at 10 bases. CDR1 and CDR2 from the germline V gene are MGHRA and YSYEKL. V lost 3 bases and J lost 3; bases outside the gene matches: 4. The CDR3 totals 15 residues. The CDR3, as DNA: TGCGCCAGCAGCCAGTTGACAGGGGGCGACACTGAAGCTTTCTTT. Translated, it gives CASSQLTGGDTEAFF.

The chain links TRBV18 to TRBJ1-5; 8 positions agree with TRBD1. The CDR3 length is 15 residues. Trimming removed 3 bases from V and 4 bases from J; junction bases left unmatched: 5. CDR1 and CDR2 from the germline V gene are KGHSH and LQKENI. The CDR3 coding sequence is TGTGCCAGCTCACCCCGGGACAGGCGGAATCAGCCCCAGCATTTT. It specifies CASSPRDRRNQPQHF. The variable domain in full, completed from reference TRBV18 and TRBJ1-5, reads NAGVMQNPRHLVRRRGQEARLRCSPMKGHSHVYWYRQLPEEGLKFMVYLQKENIIDESGMPKERFSAEFPKEGPSILRIQQVVRGDSAAYFCASSPRDRRNQPQHFGDGTRLSIL.

The chain joins TRBV27 to TRBJ1-2; weak D call: TRBD1 (6 bases). The CDR3 has 15 amino acids. V was cut by 5 bases and J by 8 bases, with 21 bases left in between. Germline values: CDR1 MNHEY, CDR2 SMNVEV (reference sequence). Here the CDR3 reads CASSPQQGSERGYTF. Written as DNA, the CDR3 is TGTGCCAGCAGTCCTCAACAGGGTTCAGAGCGCGGCTACACCTTC.

This clone was recorded only once. The gene calls are TRBV4-3 and TRBJ2-3; 10 bases map to TRBD2. After removal of 2 bases from V and 4 bases from J, the junction contained 12 bases not matched to a gene. The CDR3 covers 18 residues. Germline CDR1 LGHNA, CDR2 YSLEER. The CDR3 loop is CASSQSLWGTSEPDTQYF. For the CDR3, the DNA is TGCGCCAGCAGCCAATCGTTGTGGGGGACTAGCGAACCAGATACGCAGTATTTT.

The genes are TRBV18 and TRBJ1-2, with D possibly TRBD1 on 6 matching bases. The CDR3 is 13 amino acids. The V gene's germline CDR1 is KGHSH and CDR2 LQKENI. The V gene lost 3 bases and the J gene lost 4 bases, with 9 bases spanning the gap. The CDR3 DNA is TGTGCCAGCTCACCCCCGGACAGCTATGGCTACACCTTC. Translation: CASSPPDSYGYTF.

The rearrangement links TRBV7-9 to TRBJ1-1; D might be TRBD1 (6 bases). This CDR3 comprises 16 residues. Germline V gives CDR1 SEHNR, CDR2 FQNEAQ (reference sequence). V lost 5 bases and J lost 5, with 21 bases in between. The CDR3 loop is CASSPPQGRERTEAFF. CDR3 DNA sequence: TGTGCCAGCAGCCCCCCTCAGGGGAGGGAGAGGACTGAAGCTTTCTTT.

This clone has only a few counts. V and J are TRBV5-1 and TRBJ2-7, with a weak D call TRBD1 (6 bases). The CDR3 loop spans 13 amino acids. V gave up 4 bases and J gave up 3 bases, with 11 bases separating them. Germline CDR1 SGHRS, CDR2 YFSETQ. This chain's CDR3 is CASSDDRSYEQYF. The DNA for the CDR3 is TGCGCCAGCAGCGACGACAGGAGCTACGAGCAGTACTTC.

This clone was seen more than once but under ten times. The rearrangement joins TRBV2 to TRBJ1-2, with D unclear. The germline CDR1 and CDR2 sequences are SNHLY and FYNNEI. Trimming took 2 bases from V and 8 from J, leaving 24 bases between them. This CDR3 spans 17 amino acids. The CDR3 coding sequence is TGTGCCAGCAGTGAAACCGGATCACCAAGGCTATCGATGGGCTACACCTTC. This codes for CASSETGSPRLSMGYTF.

This clone was recorded only once. The V call is TRBV30, the J call TRBJ2-7; 8 nucleotides line up with TRBD2. Germline V gene data show CDR1 as GTSNPN and CDR2 as SVGIG (reference sequence). The J segment lost 5 bases and the V segment lost 3 bases, leaving 15 bases of the junction unmatched. CDR3 length: 16 amino acids. The CDR3 DNA follows: TGTGCCTGGAGCGGAAGACCGGGACTAGTCCAGGACGAGCAGTACTTC. Its protein product is CAWSGRPGLVQDEQYF.

The chain employs TRBV11-1 and TRBJ1-2; the D gene is possibly TRBD1 (5 bases). V was clipped by 4 bases and J by 5 bases, with 8 bases between them. The CDR3 sequence is 12 residues long. CDR1 SGHAT and CDR2 FQDESV come from the germline V gene (reference sequence). CDR3 DNA sequence: TGTGCCAGCAGCTCGGGGACTTATGGCTACACCTTC. Translating it yields CASSSGTYGYTF. Filled out from reference TRBV11-1 and TRBJ1-2, the complete variable domain reads EAEVAQSPRYKITEKSQAVAFWCDPISGHATLYWYRQILGQGPELLVQFQDESVVDDSQLPKDRFSAERLKGVDSTLKIQPAELGDSAMYLCASSSGTYGYTFGSGTRLTVV.

This clone was picked up a small number of times. The V gene is TRBV7-7, the J gene TRBJ2-5; TRBD2 agrees at 8 bases. In germline, CDR1 is SSHAT, CDR2 FNYEAQ (reference sequence). Trimming removed 5 bases from V and 5 bases from J; junction bases left unmatched: 13. The CDR3 is 16 residues long. Written as DNA, the CDR3 is TGTGCCAGCAGCCCAGCGGGACTAGGAGGGTTTGAGACCCAGTACTTC. It translates to CASSPAGLGGFETQYF.